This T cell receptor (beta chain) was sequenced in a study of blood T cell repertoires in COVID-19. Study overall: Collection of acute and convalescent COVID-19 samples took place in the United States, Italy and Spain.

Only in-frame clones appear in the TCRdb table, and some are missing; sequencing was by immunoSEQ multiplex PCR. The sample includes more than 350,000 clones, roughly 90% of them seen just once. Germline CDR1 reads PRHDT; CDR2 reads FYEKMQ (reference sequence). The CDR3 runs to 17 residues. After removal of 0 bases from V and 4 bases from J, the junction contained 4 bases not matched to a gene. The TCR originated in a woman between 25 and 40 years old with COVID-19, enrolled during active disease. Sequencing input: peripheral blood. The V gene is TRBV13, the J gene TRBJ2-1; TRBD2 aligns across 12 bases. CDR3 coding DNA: TGTGCCAGCAGCTTAGGCGGACTAGCGGGACGATACAATGAGCAGTTCTTC. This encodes CASSLGGLAGRYNEQFF.